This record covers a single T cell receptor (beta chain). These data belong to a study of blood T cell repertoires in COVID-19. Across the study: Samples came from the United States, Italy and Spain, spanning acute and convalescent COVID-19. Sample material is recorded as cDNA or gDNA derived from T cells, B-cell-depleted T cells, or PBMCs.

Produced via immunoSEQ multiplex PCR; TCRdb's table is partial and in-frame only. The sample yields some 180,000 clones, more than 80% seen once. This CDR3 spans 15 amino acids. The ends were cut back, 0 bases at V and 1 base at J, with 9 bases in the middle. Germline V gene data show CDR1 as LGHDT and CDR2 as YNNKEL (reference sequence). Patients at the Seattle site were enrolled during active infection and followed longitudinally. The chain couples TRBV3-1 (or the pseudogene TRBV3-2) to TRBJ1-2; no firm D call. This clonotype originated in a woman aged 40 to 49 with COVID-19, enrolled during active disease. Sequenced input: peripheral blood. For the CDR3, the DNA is TGTGCCAGCAGCCAAGACATGGGAGATAACTATGGCTACACCTTC. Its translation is CASSQDMGDNYGYTF.